The 2 T cell receptor beta chains below were found in one sample sequenced in a study of cytomegalovirus exposure and HLA in healthy donors. The PCR contained 60 Vbeta and 13 Jbeta primers. The table came from immunoSEQ multiplex PCR; TCRdb's copy has only in-frame clones and leaves some out. The sample lists over 90,000 clones, about 71% seen once, with about 3.5% in the top ten. The sample consisted of PBMCs. These TCRs come from a woman aged 50 to 60 in good health and CMV-seronegative.

The chain employs TRBV27 and TRBJ2-7; TRBD1 matches 8 bases. The trim removed 5 bases at V and 7 bases at J, leaving 4 bases unmatched. The CDR3 is 12 amino acids. CDR1 is MNHEY and CDR2 is SMNVEV in the germline V gene (reference sequence). The CDR3 loop reads CASSGQGKEQYF. CDR3 nucleotide sequence: TGTGCCAGCAGTGGACAGGGTAAAGAGCAGTACTTC.

The table lists this clone with a count of one. J is TRBJ1-1 and V is TRBV19; possible D gene TRBD1, 6 bases. The CDR3 is 14 amino acids. The V and J ends lost 4 bases and 7 bases respectively, with 16 bases between them. CDR1 LNHDA and CDR2 SQIVND come from the germline V gene (reference sequence). CDR3 loop: CASSTGGGGFEAFF. The DNA for the CDR3 is TGTGCCAGTAGTACTGGCGGGGGGGGCTTTGAAGCTTTCTTT.